The present T cell receptor beta chain was sequenced within a study of CD8 T cells in ankylosing spondylitis (dated by TCRdb to about 2017). Context from the whole study: The study set out to find disease-linked TCR variants by profiling T cell receptor beta repertoires in ankylosing spondylitis patients and healthy donors. The full study cohort was made up of about two dozen ankylosing spondylitis patients and roughly 98 healthy donors. Peripheral blood was sampled, and synovial fluid was also collected from ankylosing spondylitis patients.

On this clonotype itself: There is no known antigen for this receptor. Base-call qualities are not available, and no considerably larger clone is one nucleotide away.

The sequencing machine was an Illumina HiSeq 2500. TCR beta libraries were prepared by quantitative 5'-RACE with molecular barcodes. In the original analysis: A new computational method, built on a probabilistic model of VDJ rearrangement, was used to identify disease-linked TCR variants. The public reads were reprocessed in TCRdb via fastp at Q25 and MiXCR, keeping in-frame beta chains. Rows merge per CDR3 protein into single entries with the most common DNA and genes. It is TCRdb's table, rather than the study itself, that gives the V and J calls and clone size. The sample has approximately 200,000 distinct CDR3 sequences on record, 10% to 15% of them singletons. The ten most abundant clones make up 9.5% to 11% of the sample. Points the paper makes about the study in general: Some motif variants had previously been reported in the synovial fluid and blood of reactive arthritis patients, which suggests shared mechanisms of disease initiation. The disease-linked clones had a CD8+ phenotype and were found at relatively low frequencies in peripheral blood. Blood from ankylosing spondylitis patients appeared to be characterized by a TCR beta motif composed of eight highly homologous amino acid variants. The disease-linked clones were reported to be significantly enriched in matched synovial fluid samples from ankylosing spondylitis patients.

The source material was blood, either unsorted or a sorted T cell fraction (not recorded which). This TCR was sampled from a female donor with ankylosing spondylitis or in good health (not recorded which).

The CDR3 is CAISEQGYEQYF. The bases read TGTGCCATCAGTGAGCAGGGCTACGAGCAGTACTTC. In this chain, TRBV10-3 is recombined with TRBJ2-7; a weak D assignment points to TRBD1 (5 bases agree). The germline V gene sets CDR1 to ENHRY and CDR2 to SYGVKD. The trim is 2 bases for V and 3 bases for J, with a gap of 5 bases between the germline ends. From the cysteine up to the phenylalanine, the CDR3 has a length of 12 residues. The CDR3 DNA has 36 bases and is translated from base 1.